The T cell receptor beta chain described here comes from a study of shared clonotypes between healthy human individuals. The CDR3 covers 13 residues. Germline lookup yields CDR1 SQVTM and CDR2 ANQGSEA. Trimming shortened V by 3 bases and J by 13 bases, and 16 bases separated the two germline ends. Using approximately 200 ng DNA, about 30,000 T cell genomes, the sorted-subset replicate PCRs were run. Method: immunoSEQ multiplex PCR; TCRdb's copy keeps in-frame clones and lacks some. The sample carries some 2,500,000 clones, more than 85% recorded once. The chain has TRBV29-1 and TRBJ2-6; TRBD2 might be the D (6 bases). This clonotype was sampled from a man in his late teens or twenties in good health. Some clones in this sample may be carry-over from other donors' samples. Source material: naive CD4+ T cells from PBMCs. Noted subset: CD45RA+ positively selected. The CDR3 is CSVDLLADDVLTF. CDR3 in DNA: TGCAGCGTTGATCTCTTAGCGGACGATGTCCTGACTTTC.